Following are 25 T cell receptor beta chains from one sample sequenced in a study of OX40 agonist ivuxolimab in advanced cancers. Sequencing used immunoSEQ multiplex PCR; TCRdb keeps in-frame clones, though not all of them. The top ten hold about 8% of the sample, which has more than 45,000 clones, 85% to 90% seen once. The input for sequencing was CD4+ or CD8+ T cells sorted from blood, taken in a trial of the OX40 agonist ivuxolimab. Receptor source: an adult with an advanced solid tumor such as melanoma, head and neck, liver or kidney cancer.

DNA of the CDR3: TGTGCCAGCAAGAGGACAGGGGGGATGAACACTGAAGCTTTCTTT. This gives the protein CASKRTGGMNTEAFF. V is TRBV6-6 and J is TRBJ1-1, with 10 bases that match TRBD1. With 7 bases clipped from V and 0 bases from J, the junction kept 5 bases outside the gene matches. The germline gives CDR1 MNHNY, CDR2 SVGAGI (reference sequence). CDR3 length equals 15 residues.

The V call is TRBV7-9, the J call TRBJ1-1, with a weak D call TRBD1 (5 bases). The CDR3 loop spans 10 amino acids. Trimming removed 8 bases from V and 9 bases from J, with 10 bases in between. From germline, CDR1 is SEHNR and CDR2 FQNEAQ (reference sequence). The CDR3 bases are TGTGCCAGCGAGGGGAGAAAAGCTTTCTTT. It encodes CASEGRKAFF. The full variable domain, in which reference TRBV7-9 and TRBJ1-1 provide the parts outside the CDR3, is DTGVSQNPRHKITKRGQNVTFRCDPISEHNRLYWYRQTLGQGPEFLTYFQNEAQLEKSRLLSDRFSAERPKGSFSTLEIQRTEQGDSAMYLCASEGRKAFFGQGTRLTVV.

CDR3 nucleotide sequence: TGTGCCAGCAGCGTAGATAGCGGGGGGACTCTTTCCACAGATACGCAGTATTTT. It codes for CASSVDSGGTLSTDTQYF. J is TRBJ2-3 and V is TRBV9, with 10 bases that match TRBD2. Germline CDR1 reads SGDLS; CDR2 reads YYNGEE. Trimming took 0 bases from V and 2 from J; bases not matched to a gene: 9. This CDR3 region has 18 residues.

The chain has TRBV7-2 and TRBJ1-4, with D perhaps TRBD1 (6 bases). Trimming pared 5 bases from V and 0 bases from J, leaving 10 bases between. There are 15 residues in the CDR3. CDR1 and CDR2 (germline): SGHTA, FQGNSA. The CDR3 nucleotides are TGTGCCAGCAGCCCGTGGACAGCAACTAATGAAAAACTGTTTTTT. This gives the protein CASSPWTATNEKLFF.

V is TRBV18 and J is TRBJ1-2; tentatively, D is TRBD1 (5 bases). CDR3 size: 14 residues. Trimming stripped 3 bases from V and 2 bases from J, with 10 bases between. Germline-derived CDR1 and CDR2 are KGHSH and LQKENI. DNA for the CDR3: TGTGCCAGCTCACCCTCAGGGCAGAACTATGGCTACACCTTC. This encodes CASSPSGQNYGYTF. The full variable domain, rest sourced from reference TRBV18 and TRBJ1-2, is NAGVMQNPRHLVRRRGQEARLRCSPMKGHSHVYWYRQLPEEGLKFMVYLQKENIIDESGMPKERFSAEFPKEGPSILRIQQVVRGDSAAYFCASSPSGQNYGYTFGSGTRLTVV.

The chain links TRBV7-9 to TRBJ2-1; D unclear. The CDR3 is made up of 14 amino acids. The germline V gene encodes CDR1 SEHNR and CDR2 FQNEAQ (reference sequence). The ends were cut back, 1 base at V and 5 bases at J, with 9 bases in the middle. CDR3 sequence: CASSLGNIDNEQFF. For the CDR3, the DNA is TGTGCCAGCAGCTTAGGAAATATCGACAATGAGCAGTTCTTC.

The rearrangement joins TRBV6-1 to TRBJ2-4; D remains ambiguous. Trimming pared 6 bases from V and 5 bases from J, leaving 11 bases between. Germline CDR1 reads MNHNS; CDR2 reads SASEGT. The CDR3 contains 13 residues. The CDR3 sequence: CASSRPGENIQYF. CDR3 bases: TGTGCCAGCAGCCGCCCGGGTGAAAACATTCAGTACTTC.

The chain combines TRBV7-9 with TRBJ2-7; D gene uncertain. The CDR3 has 13 residues. Germline-derived CDR1 and CDR2 are SEHNR and FQNEAQ (reference sequence). Between the trimmed V and J ends, which lost 1 base and 4 bases, there was a span of 8 bases. Written as DNA, the CDR3 is TGTGCCAGCAGCTTAGGGGCTGGGTACGAGCAGTACTTC. This encodes CASSLGAGYEQYF.

The J gene is TRBJ2-5, the V gene TRBV2; D call uncertain. The CDR3 covers 15 residues. V was shortened by 5 bases and J by 0 bases, with 13 bases between the two germline ends. CDR1 SNHLY and CDR2 FYNNEI come from the germline V gene. The CDR3 nucleotides are TGTGCCAGCAGTTTTATTAGCAGGTACCAAGAGACCCAGTACTTC. This sequence encodes CASSFISRYQETQYF.

CDR3 sequence: CASSSQGGLETQYF. Written as DNA, the CDR3 is TGCGCCAGCAGTTCGCAAGGGGGCCTAGAGACCCAGTACTTC. This chain connects TRBV5-1 to TRBJ2-5; TRBD1 matches 7 bases. CDR1 is SGHRS and CDR2 is YFSETQ in the germline V gene. There are 14 residues in the CDR3. V gave up 5 bases and J gave up 4 bases; unmatched junction bases: 8.

The gene calls are TRBV6-1 and TRBJ1-3, with unresolved D. The CDR3 spans 11 residues. V lost 11 bases and J lost 8, with 13 bases in between. CDR1 and CDR2 from the germline V gene are MNHNS and SASEGT. Here the CDR3 reads CAGAYQDTIYF. CDR3 nucleotides: TGTGCCGGCGCCTATCAGGACACCATATATTTT.

The CDR3 protein is CASSFRGTGNTEAFF. The DNA of the CDR3 is TGTGCCAGCAGCTTTCGTGGGACAGGGAACACTGAAGCTTTCTTT. The V call is TRBV5-4, the J call TRBJ1-1; 8 bases match TRBD1. In germline, CDR1 is SGHNT, CDR2 YYREEE (reference sequence). Losses at the gene ends were 2 bases for V and 1 base for J; bases not matched to a gene: 4. CDR3 length: 15 residues.

The sample holds one count of this clone. This sample includes further DNA sequences coding for the same CDR3. V and J are TRBV7-9 and TRBJ1-2; TRBD1 might be the D (6 bases). The germline CDR1 and CDR2 sequences are SEHNR and FQNEAQ (reference sequence). The V and J ends lost 5 bases and 4 bases respectively, with 20 bases between them. The CDR3 length is 16 residues. The CDR3 nucleotides read TGTGCCAGCAGCAGCCCTGATTTACAGGGTTTCTATGGCTACACCTTC. Translated: CASSSPDLQGFYGYTF.

This clone was seen only once. V usage is TRBV9 and J usage is TRBJ1-3, with 10 bases matching TRBD1. Germline V gives CDR1 SGDLS, CDR2 YYNGEE. V lost 0 bases to trimming and J lost 8 bases; unmatched junction nucleotides: 8. The CDR3 is 16 residues long. CDR3: CASSVGGQGTRDTIYF. CDR3 coding DNA: TGTGCCAGCAGCGTAGGGGGACAGGGGACAAGGGACACCATATATTTT. Full variable domain (missing parts from reference TRBV9 and TRBJ1-3): DSGVTQTPKHLITATGQRVTLRCSPRSGDLSVYWYQQSLDQGLQFLIQYYNGEERAKGNILERFSAQQFPDLHSELNLSSLELGDSALYFCASSVGGQGTRDTIYFGEGSWLTVV.

The V call is TRBV28, the J call TRBJ2-7; 9 bases are shared with TRBD1. Germline assignment: CDR1 MDHEN and CDR2 SYDVKM. The length of the CDR3 is 15 residues. V was pared by 6 bases and J by 4 bases, with 10 bases of the junction left unmatched. The CDR3 reads CASSSPGQGFYEQYF. In DNA form, the CDR3 reads TGTGCCAGCAGCTCCCCGGGACAGGGTTTTTACGAGCAGTACTTC.

J is TRBJ2-5 and V is TRBV19; possible D gene TRBD2, 5 bases. V shed 5 bases and J shed 1 base, with 20 bases lying between them. Germline V gene sequence: CDR1 LNHDA, CDR2 SQIVND (reference sequence). The CDR3 covers 17 residues. The DNA for the CDR3 is TGTGCCAGTAGTCCAACCGCGGACTCCCTGGGCCAAGAGACCCAGTACTTC. It specifies CASSPTADSLGQETQYF.

This chain joins TRBV6-6 and TRBJ1-2, with D unresolved. This CDR3 region has 13 residues. CDR1 MNHNY and CDR2 SVGAGI come from the germline V gene (reference sequence). Trimming removed 6 bases from V and 11 bases from J, with 19 bases in between. The CDR3 nucleotides are TGTGCCAGCAGCTTCAACCCTACAGCCTTTTACACCTTC. Translating it yields CASSFNPTAFYTF.

The genes are TRBV5-1 and TRBJ1-1; 9 nucleotides agree with TRBD1. CDR3 length: 14 residues. CDR1 and CDR2 (germline): SGHRS, YFSETQ. V lost 1 base to trimming and J lost 6 bases; unmatched junction nucleotides: 4. CDR3 loop: CASSLMTGGPEAFF. The CDR3 region has the DNA TGCGCCAGCAGCTTGATGACAGGGGGGCCTGAAGCTTTCTTT.

CDR3 sequence: CASSSTTRGGLNTEAFF. The CDR3 DNA sequence: TGTGCCAGCAGCTCTACCACCCGCGGGGGCTTGAACACTGAAGCTTTCTTT. The V and J genes are TRBV7-3 and TRBJ1-1; D might be TRBD1 (6 bases). Germline CDR1 SGHTA, CDR2 FQGTGA. CDR3 size: 17 residues. The V end was cut by 4 bases, the J end by 0 bases, with 18 bases between.

This chain uses TRBV4-1 with TRBJ2-3; TRBD2 matches 7 bases. CDR3 length equals 16 residues. The germline V gene encodes CDR1 MGHRA and CDR2 YSYEKL. V dropped 3 bases and J dropped 0; count of bases not matched to a gene: 6. CDR3 coding DNA: TGCGCCAGCAGCCAGGCTAGCGGCCGCAGCACAGATACGCAGTATTTT. Its translation is CASSQASGRSTDTQYF.

The chain joins TRBV27 to TRBJ1-5, with D hard to call. V dropped 1 base and J dropped 7 bases, with 11 bases sitting between them. Germline loops: CDR1 MNHEY, CDR2 SMNVEV (reference sequence). The CDR3 loop spans 14 amino acids. CDR3 amino acids: CASSLWPERQPQHF. In DNA form, the CDR3 reads TGTGCCAGCAGTTTATGGCCAGAGAGACAGCCCCAGCATTTT.

V gene TRBV28 combines with J gene TRBJ2-1; D not certain. This CDR3 contains 16 residues. CDR1 is MDHEN and CDR2 is SYDVKM in the germline V gene. The V end was cut by 6 bases, the J end by 1 base, with 16 bases between. CDR3 bases: TGTGCCAGCAGCCTCCCGGATGCCAGTTCCTACAATGAGCAGTTCTTC. Encoded protein: CASSLPDASSYNEQFF. The whole variable domain, filled in from reference TRBV28 and TRBJ2-1, reads DVKVTQSSRYLVKRTGEKVFLECVQDMDHENMFWYRQDPGLGLRLIYFSYDVKMKEKGDIPEGYSVSREKKERFSLILESASTNQTSMYLCASSLPDASSYNEQFFGPGTRLTVL.

The chain recombines TRBV5-4 with TRBJ1-4; the D is unclear. V was clipped by 0 bases and J by 3 bases, with 12 bases between them. The germline V gene has CDR1 SGHNT and CDR2 YYREEE (reference sequence). The CDR3 totals 16 residues. The CDR3 loop is CASSLGKGGANEKLFF. In nucleotides, the CDR3 is TGTGCCAGCAGCTTGGGGAAGGGTGGTGCTAATGAAAAACTGTTTTTT.

This clone has a handful of counts. The V gene is TRBV2, the J gene TRBJ2-1; 12 bases agree with TRBD2. The V segment lost 5 bases and the J segment 1 base; nucleotides outside the gene matches: 6. This CDR3 has 17 residues. The germline V gene has CDR1 SNHLY and CDR2 FYNNEI. In DNA, the CDR3 is TGTGCCAGCAGTCCGACTAGCGGGAGTGTGTCCTACAATGAGCAGTTCTTC. It translates to CASSPTSGSVSYNEQFF.

The CDR3 region is CASSLDPSPGEQYF. CDR3 sequence (DNA): TGTGCCAGCAGCTTAGATCCATCTCCGGGAGAGCAGTACTTC. The V and J genes are TRBV7-2 and TRBJ2-7; D possibly corresponds to TRBD2 (5 bases). The CDR3 contains 14 residues. Germline CDR1 and CDR2: SGHTA and FQGNSA. Trimming removed 1 base at V and 7 bases at J, with 14 bases between.